The entry below gives a single T cell receptor (beta chain) sequence along with its context. What it recognizes is unknown. CDR1 is MNHEY, CDR2 SVGAGI, per germline. Trimming removed 5 bases from V and 4 bases from J; junction bases left unmatched: 4. The CDR3 extends over 13 amino acids. The data belong to a study of cytomegalovirus exposure and HLA in healthy donors. Study-wide results and caveats: The listing of about 150 TCR beta chains classed them as cytomegalovirus-associated. HLA alleles were associated with fewer than 20,000 TCR beta sequences in a later analysis at 0.05 false discovery rate.

The PCR had 60 Vbeta and 13 Jbeta primers. The data were produced by immunoSEQ multiplex PCR, yet TCRdb's version contains in-frame clones alone and is incomplete. This sample has 120,000 to 150,000 clones; 80% occur once, and the top ten carry 2% to 2.5%. The receptor was derived from a man aged 25-45 years in good health and CMV-seronegative. The gene calls are TRBV6-5 and TRBJ1-2; 7 bases align to TRBD1. Sequencing was done on a sample of PBMCs. CDR3 nucleotide sequence: TGTGCCAGCAGTCCTTGGGACAGCTATGGCTACACCTTC. Translating it yields CASSPWDSYGYTF.